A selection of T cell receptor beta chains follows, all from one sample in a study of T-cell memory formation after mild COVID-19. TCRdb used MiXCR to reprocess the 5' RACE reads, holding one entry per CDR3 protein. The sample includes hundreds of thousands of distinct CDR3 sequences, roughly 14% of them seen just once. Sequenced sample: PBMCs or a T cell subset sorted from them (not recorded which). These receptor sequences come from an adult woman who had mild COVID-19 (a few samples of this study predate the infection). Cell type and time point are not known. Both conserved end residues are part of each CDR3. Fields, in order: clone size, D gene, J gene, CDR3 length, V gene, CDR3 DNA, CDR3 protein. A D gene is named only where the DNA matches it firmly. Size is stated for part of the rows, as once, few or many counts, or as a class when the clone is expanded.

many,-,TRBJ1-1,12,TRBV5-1,TGCGCCAGCAGCGCCACCCACACTGAAGCTTTCTTT,CASSATHTEAFF
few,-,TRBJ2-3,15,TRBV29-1,TGCAGCGTTGAAACCCGGCGTAATTTGATGGATACGCAGTATTTT,CSVETRRNLMDTQYF
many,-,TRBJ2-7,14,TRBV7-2,TGTGCCAGCAGCTTATCGACCAAAAGGGACGAGCAGTACTTC,CASSLSTKRDEQYF
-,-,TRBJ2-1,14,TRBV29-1,TGCACCGGTGGGAGGTCATTCTCCTACAATGAGCAGTTCTTC,CTGGRSFSYNEQFF
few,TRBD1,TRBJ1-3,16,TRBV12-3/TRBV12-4,TGTGCCAGCAGTCCTCCGACAGGGATTACTGGAAACACCATATATTTT,CASSPPTGITGNTIYF
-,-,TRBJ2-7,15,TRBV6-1,TGTGCCAGCAGAGAAGGGACAATAGTTTCCTACGAGCAGTACTTC,CASREGTIVSYEQYF
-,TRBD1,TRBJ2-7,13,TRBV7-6,TGTGCCAGCAGCCGAAACAGGGGATCCGAGCAGTACTTC,CASSRNRGSEQYF
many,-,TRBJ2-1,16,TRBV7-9,TGTGCCAGCAGCTATTTAGGGGAACAGGGCAATGATGAGCAGTTCTTC,CASSYLGEQGNDEQFF
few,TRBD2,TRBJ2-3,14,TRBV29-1,TGCAGCGTCGAAACTAGCGGGGGCACAGATACGCAGTATTTT,CSVETSGGTDTQYF
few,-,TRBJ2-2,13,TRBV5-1,TGCGCCAGCAGCTCCTCCCCGGCCGGGGAGCTGTTTTTT,CASSSSPAGELFF
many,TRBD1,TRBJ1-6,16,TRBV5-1,TGCGCCAGCAGCCGGGACAGGTCAAGAAGTAATTCACCCCTCCACTTT,CASSRDRSRSNSPLHF
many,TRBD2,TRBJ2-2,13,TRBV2,TGTGCCAGCAAGCGGGGGAACACCGGGGAGCTGTTTTTT,CASKRGNTGELFF
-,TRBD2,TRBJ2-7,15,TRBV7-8,TGTGCCAGCACCCCCCCGAAGCGGGAGGGTAGCGAGCAGTACTTC,CASTPPKREGSEQYF
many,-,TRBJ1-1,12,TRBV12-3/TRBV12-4,TGTGCCAGCAGTTTGGACTTAGGTGAAGCTTTCTTT,CASSLDLGEAFF
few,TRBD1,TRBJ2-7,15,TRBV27,TGTGCCAGCAGACCGGGACAGGGGGCTTACTACGAGCAGTACTTC,CASRPGQGAYYEQYF
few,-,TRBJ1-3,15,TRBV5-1,TGCGCCAGCAGCTTGGAGGTGATTCCTGGAAACACCATATATTTT,CASSLEVIPGNTIYF
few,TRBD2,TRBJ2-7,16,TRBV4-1,TGCGCCAGCAGCCAAGGTTTGGCGGGAGGATGGTACGAGCAGTACTTC,CASSQGLAGGWYEQYF
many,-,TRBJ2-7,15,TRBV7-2,TGTGCCAGCAGCCTAATGGCGGCCAGCTCCTACGAGCAGTACTTC,CASSLMAASSYEQYF
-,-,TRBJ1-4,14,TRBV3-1,TGTGCCAGCAGCCTTCGGGGGCAAAATGAAAAACTGTTTTTT,CASSLRGQNEKLFF
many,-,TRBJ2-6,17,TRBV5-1,TGCGCCAGCAGCCCGGATGGTACAAGCTCTGGGGCCAACGTCCTGACTTTC,CASSPDGTSSGANVLTF
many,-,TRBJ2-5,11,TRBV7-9,TGTGCCAGCAGCTCGTGGGAGACCCAGTACTTC,CASSSWETQYF
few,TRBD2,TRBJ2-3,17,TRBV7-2,TGTGCCAGCAGACCCCCCTCACTAGCGGGAGGCACAGATACGCAGTATTTT,CASRPPSLAGGTDTQYF
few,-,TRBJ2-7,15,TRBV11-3,TGTGCCAGCAGCTCGACTCTACAGGGCTACCACGAGCAGTACTTC,CASSSTLQGYHEQYF
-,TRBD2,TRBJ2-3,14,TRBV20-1,TGCAGTGCTAGTCTACGGCGGGAGAGCGATACGCAGTATTTT,CSASLRRESDTQYF